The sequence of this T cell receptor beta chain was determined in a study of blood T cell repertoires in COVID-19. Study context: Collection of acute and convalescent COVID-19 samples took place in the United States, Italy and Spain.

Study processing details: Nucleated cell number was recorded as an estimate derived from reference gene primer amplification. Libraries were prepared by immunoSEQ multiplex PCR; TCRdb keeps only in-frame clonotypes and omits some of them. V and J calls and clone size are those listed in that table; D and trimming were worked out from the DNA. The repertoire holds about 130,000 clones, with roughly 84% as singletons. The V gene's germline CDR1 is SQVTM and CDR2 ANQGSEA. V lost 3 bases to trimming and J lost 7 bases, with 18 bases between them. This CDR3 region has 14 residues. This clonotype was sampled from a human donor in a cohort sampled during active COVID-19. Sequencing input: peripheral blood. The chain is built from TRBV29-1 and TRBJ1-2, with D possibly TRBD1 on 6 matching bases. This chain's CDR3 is CSVDPLTGSLGYTF. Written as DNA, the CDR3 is TGCAGCGTTGACCCCCTAACAGGGTCCCTTGGCTACACCTTC. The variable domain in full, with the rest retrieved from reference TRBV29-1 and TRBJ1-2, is SAVISQKPSRDICQRGTSLTIQCQVDSQVTMMFWYRQQPGQSLTLIATANQGSEATYESGFVIDKFPISRPNLTFSTLTVSNMSPEDSSIYLCSVDPLTGSLGYTFGSGTRLTVV.